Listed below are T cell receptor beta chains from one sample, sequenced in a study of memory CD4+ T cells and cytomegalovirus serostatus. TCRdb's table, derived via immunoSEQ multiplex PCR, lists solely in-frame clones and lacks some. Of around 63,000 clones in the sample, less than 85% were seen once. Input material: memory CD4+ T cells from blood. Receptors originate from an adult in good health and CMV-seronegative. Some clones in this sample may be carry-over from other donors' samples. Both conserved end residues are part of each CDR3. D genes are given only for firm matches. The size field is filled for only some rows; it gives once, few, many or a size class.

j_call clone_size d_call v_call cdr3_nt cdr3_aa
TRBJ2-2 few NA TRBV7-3 TGTGCCAGCAGGTCTAGCGCCCCCGGGGAGCTGTTTTTT CASRSSAPGELFF
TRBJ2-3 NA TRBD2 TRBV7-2 TGTGCCAGCAGCTTAGCTTCCGGGAGGGTCACAGATACGCAGTATTTT CASSLASGRVTDTQYF
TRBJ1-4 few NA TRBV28 TGTGCCAGCAGTTTGACAAGCCATAATGAAAAACTGTTTTTT CASSLTSHNEKLFF
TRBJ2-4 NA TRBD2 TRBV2 TGTGCCAGCAGTGAGATAGGGGGGACTAGCGGGACTCCCTCGAGCATTCAGTACTTC CASSEIGGTSGTPSSIQYF
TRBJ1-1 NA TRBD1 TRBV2 TGTGCCAGCAGCAAGGGACAGGGAGGGACTGAAGCTTTCTTT CASSKGQGGTEAFF
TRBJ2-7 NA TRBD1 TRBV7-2 TGTGCCAGCAGCGTCCTCGGACAGGGCTACGAGCAGTACTTC CASSVLGQGYEQYF
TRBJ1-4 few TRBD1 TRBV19 TGTGCCAGTAGTATAGATGGTCCGGGACAGGGACGAGAAAAACTGTTTTTT CASSIDGPGQGREKLFF
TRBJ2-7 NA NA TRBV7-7 TGTGCTAGCAGCCCCGGGGTGGGGGGATCCTACGAGCAGTACTTC CASSPGVGGSYEQYF
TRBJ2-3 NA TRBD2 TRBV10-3 TGTGCCACGGGGGTAGCGGGAGCCTCTTTCGGGGCAGATACGCAGTATTTT CATGVAGASFGADTQYF
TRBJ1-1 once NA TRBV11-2 TGTGCCAGCAGCTCCTACCTTGGCACTGAAGCTTTCTTT CASSSYLGTEAFF
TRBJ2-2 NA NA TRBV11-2 TGTGCCAGCAGCAGGATCAGTAGGGGAAACACCGGGGAGCTGTTTTTT CASSRISRGNTGELFF
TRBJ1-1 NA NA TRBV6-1 TGTGCCAGCAGTGAACGGGGTGGTGGGACTGAAGCTTTCTTT CASSERGGGTEAFF
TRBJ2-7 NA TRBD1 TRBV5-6 TGTGCCAGCAGCTTGGACCCGGGACAGTTGTACGAGCAGTACTTC CASSLDPGQLYEQYF
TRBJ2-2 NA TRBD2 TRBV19 TGTGCCAGTGGTTCGGGGGGATCCGCCGGGGAGCTGTTTTTT CASGSGGSAGELFF
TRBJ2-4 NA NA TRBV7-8 TGTGCCAGCAGCTTTGCCCGGCTATTGAACATTCAGTACTTC CASSFARLLNIQYF
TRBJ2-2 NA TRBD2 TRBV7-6 TGTGCCAGCAGCCCTAGCGGGAGGATTGCCGGGGAGCTGTTTTTT CASSPSGRIAGELFF
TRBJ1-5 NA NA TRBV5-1 TGCGCCAGCAGCGTCGGGGAGCATAGCAATCAGCCCCAGCATTTT CASSVGEHSNQPQHF
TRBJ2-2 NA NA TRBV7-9 TGTGCCAGCGATATCCAGGGCCGCTTCGGGGAGCTGTTTTTT CASDIQGRFGELFF
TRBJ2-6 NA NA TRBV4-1 TGCGCCAGCAGCCACTGGGATTCTGGGGCCAACGTCCTGACTTTC CASSHWDSGANVLTF
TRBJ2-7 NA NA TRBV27 TGTGCCAGCAGTGTACAGGGTCCTTCCTACGAGCAGTACTTC CASSVQGPSYEQYF
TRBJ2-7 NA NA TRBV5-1 TGCGCCAGCAGCTTAGGCAGGCCCGACTACGAGCAGTACTTC CASSLGRPDYEQYF
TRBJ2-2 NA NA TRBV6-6 TGTGCCAGCATTTCCTCCGATCGCAGGCTGTTTTTT CASISSDRRLFF
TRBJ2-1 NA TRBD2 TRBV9 TGTGCCAGCAGCGGTCCGGGACTAGAAGCTGAGCAGTTCTTC CASSGPGLEAEQFF
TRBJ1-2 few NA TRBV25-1 TGTGCCAGCAGTGAATGGGGACGGTCTAACTATGGCTACACCTTC CASSEWGRSNYGYTF
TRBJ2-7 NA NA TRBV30 TGTGCCTGGAGTCGCTTTAACGAGCAGTACTTC CAWSRFNEQYF
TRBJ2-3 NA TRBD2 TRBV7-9 TGTGCCAGCAGCCCACTAGCGGGAGTTAAGGCCGGCATTGCAGATACGCAGTATTTT CASSPLAGVKAGIADTQYF
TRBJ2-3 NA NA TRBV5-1 TGCGCCAGCAGGCCGCCTAGCACAGATACGCAGTATTTT CASRPPSTDTQYF
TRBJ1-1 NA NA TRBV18 TGTGCCAGCTCACCAGGCAGAGTGAACACTGAAGCTTTCTTT CASSPGRVNTEAFF
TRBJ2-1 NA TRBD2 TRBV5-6 TGTGCCAGCAGCTTGGTAATGCTAGCGGGGGGCCGTTTTCTCTTC CASSLVMLAGGRFLF
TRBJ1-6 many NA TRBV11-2 TGTGCCAGCTCGCTTACGAGCACAGGACACATACCCCTCCACTTT CASSLTSTGHIPLHF
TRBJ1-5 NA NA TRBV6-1 TGTGCCAGCAGCGGACAGCCCAATCAGCCCCAGCATTTT CASSGQPNQPQHF
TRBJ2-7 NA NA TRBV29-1 TGCGGCGTTCGTTTTCAGCGGGTTTTCTCCTACGAGCAGTACTTC CGVRFQRVFSYEQYF
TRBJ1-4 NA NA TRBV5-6 TGTGCCAGCAGCTTGACAGGGAAAAAACTGTTTTTT CASSLTGKKLFF
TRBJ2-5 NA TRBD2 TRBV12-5 TGTGCTAGTGGTTTCTCGGGGGGGGAGACCCAGTACTTC CASGFSGGETQYF
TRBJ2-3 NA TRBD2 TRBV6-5 TGTGCCAGCAGTCCTAGCGGGGGGACAGATACGCAGTATTTT CASSPSGGTDTQYF
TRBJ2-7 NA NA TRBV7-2 TGTGCCAGCAGCTTAATTTTCGGGTCCTTGGGGAACTACGAGCAGTACTTC CASSLIFGSLGNYEQYF
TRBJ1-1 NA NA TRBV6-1 TGTGCCAGCAGTCTTACACAGGGAACTGAAGCTTTCTTT CASSLTQGTEAFF
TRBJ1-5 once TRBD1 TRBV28 TGTGCCAGCAGTTTGACAGGGGGGGCCCATCAGCCCCAGCATTTT CASSLTGGAHQPQHF
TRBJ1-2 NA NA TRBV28 TGTGCCAGCAGCCGGGGAAACTATGGCTACACCTTC CASSRGNYGYTF
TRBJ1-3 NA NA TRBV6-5 TGTGCCAGCAAAAGGGCGGGTAGAGAAAACACCATATATTTT CASKRAGRENTIYF
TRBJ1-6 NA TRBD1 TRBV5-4 TGTGCCAGCAGCGCCGACAGGACAGGATCACCCCTCCACTTT CASSADRTGSPLHF
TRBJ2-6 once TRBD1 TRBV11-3 TGTGCCAGCAGCCCCGGACAGGGGGCGTCGTCTGGGGCCAACGTCCTGACTTTC CASSPGQGASSGANVLTF
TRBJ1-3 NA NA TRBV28 TGTGCCAGCAGCCGCGGGGCGGAGATCTCTGGAAACACCATATATTTT CASSRGAEISGNTIYF
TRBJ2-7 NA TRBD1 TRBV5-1 TGCGCCAGCCGATCCCGGACCCGGGACAGGGACCACGAGCAGTACTTC CASRSRTRDRDHEQYF
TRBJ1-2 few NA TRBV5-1 TGCGCCAGCAGCTTGGTTCCCGGGGGAGTAGACTATGGCTACACCTTC CASSLVPGGVDYGYTF
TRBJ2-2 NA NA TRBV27 TGTGCCAGCAGTTTAAGATTAGCGAACACCGGGGAGCTGTTTTTT CASSLRLANTGELFF
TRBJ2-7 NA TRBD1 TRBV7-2 TGTGCCAGCAGCACCAGGACAGGGCGGGAGCAGTACTTC CASSTRTGREQYF